This T cell receptor beta chain was sequenced in a study of identical twins. Findings and caveats of the study: Memory repertoires showed no such pattern, whereas abundant cord blood beta clonotypes carried fewer insertions. With monozygotic twins, out-of-frame TCR alpha sharing exceeded what models estimated. Analyses of zero insertions could be partly confounded by invariant MAIT and iNKT cells.

In its sample, this clonotype was seen a few times. Its antigen is currently unknown. The CDR3 is made up of 14 amino acids. V lost 5 bases, J lost 6 bases, and 15 bases lay in between. Germline CDR1 is SEHNR and CDR2 is FQNEAQ (reference sequence). TCRdb redid the calling of the 5' RACE reads with MiXCR, one entry per CDR3 protein. This sample yields about 250,000 distinct CDR3 sequences, of which around 8% are seen a single time; approximately 3% belongs to the top ten. These same data were also listed under a study on yellow fever vaccine responses in identical twins.

The chain uses TRBV7-9 and TRBJ2-3; tentatively, D is TRBD2 (5 bases). This clonotype was obtained from a woman younger than 30 in good health. The sequenced material came from CD8+ T cells sorted from blood. The CDR3, as DNA: TGTGCCAGCAGCCTAGTCGGGGATATTGATACGCAGTATTTT. This sequence encodes CASSLVGDIDTQYF.